Below are 5 T cell receptor beta chains sequenced from a single sample in a study of blood T cell repertoires in COVID-19. Assay used: immunoSEQ multiplex PCR; TCRdb lists only in-frame clones, some missing. The sample carries more than 45,000 clones, more than 75% recorded once. Sequences were obtained from peripheral blood. The receptor set was obtained from a human donor with active COVID-19. The donor label of this sample is uncertain.

The gene calls are TRBV7-3 and TRBJ2-6, with D possibly TRBD1 on 6 matching bases. The CDR3 has 16 amino acids. Germline V gives CDR1 SGHTA, CDR2 FQGTGA. Trimming removed 5 bases at V and 0 bases at J, with 11 bases between. CDR3 sequence (DNA): TGTGCCAGCAGCAAACAGGGAGTCTCTGGGGCCAACGTCCTGACTTTC. This encodes CASSKQGVSGANVLTF.

The CDR3 sequence is CASSSRRGEQYF. CDR3 coding DNA: TGTGCCAGCAGCTCCCGACGGGGCGAGCAGTACTTC. V is TRBV5-6 and J is TRBJ2-7; maybe TRBD2 (5 bases). The CDR3 loop spans 12 amino acids. The germline V and J ends were trimmed by 3 bases and 6 bases, with 10 bases remaining between them. Per germline, CDR1 SGHDT and CDR2 YYEEEE. The variable domain in full, completed from reference TRBV5-6 and TRBJ2-7, reads DAGVTQSPTHLIKTRGQQVTLRCSPKSGHDTVSWYQQALGQGPQFIFQYYEEEERQRGNFPDRFSGHQFPNYSSELNVNALLLGDSALYLCASSSRRGEQYFGPGTRLTVT.

This clone has only one observation. This rearrangement joins TRBV9 to TRBJ2-3, with a tentative D call TRBD1 (6 bases). Trimming pared 4 bases from V and 5 bases from J, leaving 23 bases between. The V gene's germline CDR1 is SGDLS and CDR2 YYNGEE. The CDR3 spans 17 residues. In DNA, the CDR3 is TGTGCCAGCAGCCCAGGGGTGTTACAAAGGGTTAGAGATACGCAGTATTTT. Translating it yields CASSPGVLQRVRDTQYF.

The rearrangement joins TRBV5-6 to TRBJ1-2; possibly TRBD1 for D (5 bases). Germline values: CDR1 SGHDT, CDR2 YYEEEE. Deletions cut 0 bases from V and 4 bases from J, with 10 bases between. The CDR3 has 14 amino acids. CDR3 sequence reads: CASSLDRRGYGYTF. The CDR3 coding sequence is TGTGCCAGCAGCTTGGACAGGAGGGGCTATGGCTACACCTTC. The complete variable domain, with remaining parts taken from reference TRBV5-6 and TRBJ1-2, reads DAGVTQSPTHLIKTRGQQVTLRCSPKSGHDTVSWYQQALGQGPQFIFQYYEEEERQRGNFPDRFSGHQFPNYSSELNVNALLLGDSALYLCASSLDRRGYGYTFGSGTRLTVV.

The chain couples TRBV6-2 or TRBV6-3 to TRBJ2-4; maybe TRBD2 (6 bases). The CDR3 is 16 amino acids. Trimming took 2 bases from V and 2 from J, leaving 13 bases between them. Per germline, CDR1 MNHEY and CDR2 SVGEGT. The CDR3 nucleotides are TGTGCCAGCAGTTACGCTACCGCGGGGCCCAAAAACATTCAGTACTTC. Its protein product is CASSYATAGPKNIQYF.